What follows are 21 T cell receptor beta chains derived from one specimen sequenced in a study of technical replicates of blood from a handful of donors. Assay: immunoSEQ multiplex PCR; the TCRdb copy retains only in-frame clones and omits some. The sample consists of 75,000 to 80,000 clones, 90% to 95% of them appearing once. The sample was T cells isolated from PBMCs. The receptor set was obtained from a human donor in good health.

V gene TRBV9 combines with J gene TRBJ1-1, with 8 nucleotides matching TRBD1. Unmatched junction bases numbered 5, after V lost 4 bases and J lost 3 bases. Germline CDR1 SGDLS, CDR2 YYNGEE. The CDR3 consists of 14 residues. Here the CDR3 DNA reads TGTGCCAGCAGCACGCAGACAGGGGACACTGAAGCTTTCTTT. Protein: CASSTQTGDTEAFF.

The rearrangement uses TRBV27 and TRBJ1-1, with a weak D call TRBD1 (6 bases). CDR1 is MNHEY, CDR2 SMNVEV, per germline (reference sequence). The CDR3 runs to 17 residues. V was clipped by 6 bases and J by 0 bases, with 20 bases between them. The DNA for the CDR3 is TGTGCCAGCAGCCCCTGGGCAATCAGGGGCATGAACACTGAAGCTTTCTTT. Translating it yields CASSPWAIRGMNTEAFF.

This chain links TRBV11-3 with TRBJ2-7, with 12 bases aligning to TRBD2. This CDR3 spans 17 amino acids. V lost 0 bases to trimming and J lost 3 bases; unmatched junction nucleotides: 6. Germline CDR1 is SGHNT and CDR2 is YENEEA. CDR3 sequence (DNA): TGTGCCAGCAGCTTAGAACTAGCGGGAGGCCTTCACTACGAGCAGTACTTC. Amino acids: CASSLELAGGLHYEQYF.

The chain is built from TRBV5-4 and TRBJ2-1, with D uncertain. This CDR3 is 12 amino acids long. Per the germline V gene, CDR1 is SGHNT and CDR2 is YYREEE (reference sequence). V was clipped by 2 bases and J by 4 bases, with 4 bases between them. CDR3 DNA: TGTGCCAGCAGCTTCGGTTACAATGAGCAGTTCTTC. Its protein product is CASSFGYNEQFF. Variable domain in full (rest from reference TRBV5-4 and TRBJ2-1): ETGVTQSPTHLIKTRGQQVTLRCSSQSGHNTVSWYQQALGQGPQFIFQYYREEENGRGNFPPRFSGLQFPNYSSELNVNALELDDSALYLCASSFGYNEQFFGPGTRLTVL.

This chain links TRBV29-1 with TRBJ1-1, with TRBD1 identical over 7 bases. Trimming at V came to 7 bases and at J to 11 bases, leaving 10 bases not matched to a gene. This CDR3 contains 11 residues. Germline-derived CDR1 and CDR2 are SQVTM and ANQGSEA. The DNA for the CDR3 is TGCAGCGGTCTAGAGGGGGCGGGGGCTTTCTTT. This codes for CSGLEGAGAFF.

The rearrangement links TRBV13 to TRBJ1-4, with D unclear. Germline CDR1 is PRHDT and CDR2 is FYEKMQ (reference sequence). V dropped 5 bases and J dropped 4 bases, with 2 bases sitting between them. The CDR3 consists of 11 residues. The CDR3 loop is CASSLNEKLFF. The CDR3 DNA reads as TGTGCCAGCAGCCTTAATGAAAAACTGTTTTTT.

This chain uses TRBV20-1 with TRBJ2-7, with TRBD2 identical over 8 bases. The V gene end was trimmed by 8 bases and the J gene end by 5 bases; junction bases not matched to a gene: 5. Looked up from germline, CDR1 is DFQATT and CDR2 is SNEGSKA (reference sequence). There are 11 residues in the CDR3. The CDR3 sequence is CSSGRSHEQYF. The CDR3 DNA reads as TGCAGTAGCGGGAGATCACACGAGCAGTACTTC.

The V call is TRBV6-1, the J call TRBJ2-7; D might be TRBD1 (5 bases). The CDR3 length is 14 residues. CDR1 is MNHNS and CDR2 is SASEGT in the germline V gene. Trimming pared 4 bases from V and 0 bases from J, leaving 10 bases between. The CDR3, as DNA: TGTGCCAGCAGTGCGGCAGGGTCCTCCTACGAGCAGTACTTC. Translated, it gives CASSAAGSSYEQYF.

The chain links TRBV29-1 to TRBJ1-1; 9 bases are shared with TRBD1. Trimming at V came to 3 bases and at J to 4 bases, leaving 6 bases not matched to a gene. The CDR3 is 14 amino acids. The V gene's germline CDR1 is SQVTM and CDR2 ANQGSEA. The CDR3 sequence is CSVEGGQGSTEAFF. The CDR3, as DNA: TGCAGCGTTGAGGGAGGACAGGGGAGCACTGAAGCTTTCTTT.

This rearrangement joins TRBV9 to TRBJ2-2, with a weak D call TRBD1 (6 bases). Trimming shortened V by 3 bases and J by 7 bases, and 13 bases separated the two germline ends. The CDR3 consists of 14 residues. Germline V gives CDR1 SGDLS, CDR2 YYNGEE. The CDR3 DNA reads as TGTGCCAGCAGCGAATACAGGGCCGGCGGGGAGCTGTTTTTT. This codes for CASSEYRAGGELFF.

The chain joins TRBV4-2 to TRBJ2-1; D remains ambiguous. From germline, CDR1 is LGHNA and CDR2 YNFKEQ. V lost 0 bases to trimming and J lost 4 bases, with 7 bases between them. The CDR3 is 14 amino acids. CDR3 residues: CASSQDSRYNEQFF. In nucleotides, the CDR3 is TGTGCCAGCAGCCAAGATAGCCGTTACAATGAGCAGTTCTTC.

The gene calls are TRBV11-2 and TRBJ2-1; maybe TRBD1 (6 bases). V was trimmed by 1 base and J by 6 bases, leaving 7 bases between them. Germline CDR1 and CDR2: SGHAT and FQNNGV. The CDR3 is made up of 13 amino acids. CDR3 sequence reads: CASSLVRGNEQFF. The CDR3 coding sequence is TGTGCCAGCAGCTTAGTCAGGGGCAATGAGCAGTTCTTC.

The rearrangement joins TRBV29-1 to TRBJ2-2; TRBD2 matches 7 bases. Germline trimming cut 6 bases from V and 2 bases from J; bases unmatched to any gene: 6. Germline lookup yields CDR1 SQVTM and CDR2 ANQGSEA. CDR3 length: 14 amino acids. The CDR3 sequence is CSVGEGLNTGELFF. CDR3 bases: TGCAGCGTAGGGGAGGGGCTTAACACCGGGGAGCTGTTTTTT.

The chain recombines TRBV9 with TRBJ2-2; D gene uncertain. Germline CDR1 SGDLS, CDR2 YYNGEE. The V and J ends lost 0 bases and 3 bases respectively, with 9 bases between them. The CDR3 has 15 amino acids. The CDR3, as DNA: TGTGCCAGCAGCGTAGCTGGCTCATACACCGGGGAGCTGTTTTTT. Its protein product is CASSVAGSYTGELFF.

The CDR3 region is CASSQQGGATEAFF. DNA of the CDR3: TGTGCCAGCAGCCAACAGGGAGGGGCAACTGAAGCTTTCTTT. The chain links TRBV11-2 to TRBJ1-1; tentative D call: TRBD1 (6 bases). V dropped 5 bases and J dropped 5 bases, with 15 bases sitting between them. Germline V gene data show CDR1 as SGHAT and CDR2 as FQNNGV. CDR3 length equals 14 residues.

On this clone: The identical CDR3 is also encoded by other nucleotide sequences in the sample. CDR3 DNA: TGTGCCAGCAGCCTCGGAGCGGGGGCAGGTGGCTACACCTTC. The encoded protein is CASSLGAGAGGYTF. The rearrangement joins TRBV7-9 to TRBJ1-2; tentatively, D is TRBD1 (6 bases). V lost 5 bases, J lost 7 bases, and 17 bases lay in between. Germline CDR1 and CDR2: SEHNR and FQNEAQ (reference sequence). This CDR3 has 14 amino acids.

The V call is TRBV6-1, the J call TRBJ2-7; D call uncertain. The CDR3 is 13 amino acids. CDR1 and CDR2 from the germline V gene are MNHNS and SASEGT. V lost 3 bases, J lost 3 bases, and 9 bases lay in between. Here the CDR3 DNA reads TGTGCCAGCAGTGAGATACAGTACTACGAGCAGTACTTC. It yields the protein CASSEIQYYEQYF.

The V gene is TRBV20-1, the J gene TRBJ2-1; D possibly corresponds to TRBD2 (5 bases). Trimming left V 3 bases short and J 10 bases short, with 10 bases between. The CDR3 runs to 11 residues. The germline gives CDR1 DFQATT, CDR2 SNEGSKA (reference sequence). Written as DNA, the CDR3 is TGCAGTGCTAGTTTCGGGAACGAGCAGTTCTTC. Its protein is CSASFGNEQFF.

The chain uses TRBV7-6 and TRBJ1-4; maybe TRBD1 (5 bases). V dropped 2 bases and J dropped 4 bases, with 11 bases sitting between them. Per germline, CDR1 SGHVS and CDR2 FNYEAQ. The CDR3 length is 15 residues. This chain's CDR3 is CASSLTGGNNEKLFF. As DNA, the CDR3 is TGTGCCAGCAGCTTAACAGGCGGAAATAATGAAAAACTGTTTTTT.

This rearrangement joins TRBV7-9 to TRBJ2-5; 9 bases match TRBD1. The CDR3 has 19 residues. Trimming at V came to 1 base and at J to 2 bases, leaving 14 bases not matched to a gene. Per the germline V gene, CDR1 is SEHNR and CDR2 is FQNEAQ (reference sequence). The DNA of the CDR3 is TGTGCCAGCAGCTTAGACAGGGGGCGCTTCGGAAATCGACAAGAGACCCAGTACTTC. This codes for CASSLDRGRFGNRQETQYF.

V and J are TRBV2 and TRBJ2-1, with TRBD2 identical over 8 bases. The V and J ends lost 6 bases and 2 bases, in that order; junction bases with no gene match: 6. CDR3 size: 15 residues. Germline loops: CDR1 SNHLY, CDR2 FYNNEI. CDR3 in amino acids: CASRATSGAYNEQFF. In DNA, the CDR3 is TGTGCCAGCAGGGCTACTAGCGGTGCCTACAATGAGCAGTTCTTC.